The 8 T cell receptor beta chains below come from one sample, sequenced in a study of blood T cell repertoires in COVID-19. TCRdb keeps only in-frame clones here, not all; method: immunoSEQ multiplex PCR. Here the sample spans 95,000 to 150,000 clones, roughly three quarters being singletons. The sequenced sample was peripheral blood. Receptors originate from a human donor in a cohort sampled during active COVID-19.

This chain uses TRBV6-5 with TRBJ1-2, with D hard to call. Germline CDR1 is MNHEY and CDR2 is SVGAGI. The ends were cut back, 0 bases at V and 2 bases at J, with 7 bases in the middle. The CDR3 covers 14 residues. The CDR3 region is CASSYSGGNYGYTF. CDR3 nucleotides: TGTGCCAGCAGTTACTCGGGCGGGAACTATGGCTACACCTTC.

The DNA for the CDR3 is TGTGCCAGCAGTGACACGACAGGGGGGACTGAAGCTTTCTTT. Amino acid sequence: CASSDTTGGTEAFF. The rearrangement uses TRBV6-1 and TRBJ1-1, with TRBD1 identical over 9 bases. The germline V gene has CDR1 MNHNS and CDR2 SASEGT. This CDR3 spans 14 amino acids. V was pared by 3 bases and J by 5 bases, with 4 bases of the junction left unmatched.

In this sample, this clone turned up once. The rearrangement uses TRBV5-6 and TRBJ2-7; perhaps TRBD1 as D (7 bases). The germline V gene has CDR1 SGHDT and CDR2 YYEEEE. Trimming shortened V by 4 bases and J by 4 bases, and 9 bases separated the two germline ends. The CDR3 extends over 12 amino acids. The CDR3 is CASSQGGYEQYF. In DNA form, the CDR3 reads TGTGCCAGCAGCCAGGGGGGATACGAGCAGTACTTC.

The rearrangement uses TRBV19 and TRBJ1-4; D may be TRBD1 (5 bases). CDR3 length equals 16 residues. Trimming took 3 bases from V and 0 from J, leaving 11 bases between them. Germline loops: CDR1 LNHDA, CDR2 SQIVND (reference sequence). CDR3 in amino acids: CASSMGRAATNEKLFF. The CDR3 DNA is TGTGCCAGTAGTATGGGCAGGGCCGCAACTAATGAAAAACTGTTTTTT.

The J gene is TRBJ2-5, the V gene TRBV7-2; 16 bases map to TRBD2. This CDR3 spans 16 amino acids. From germline, CDR1 is SGHTA and CDR2 FQGNSA. V dropped 4 bases and J dropped 5; count of bases not matched to a gene: 4. CDR3 bases: TGTGCCAGCAGCTCGGGACTAGCGGGAGGGCATGAGACCCAGTACTTC. Translation: CASSSGLAGGHETQYF.

The chain joins TRBV29-1 to TRBJ2-6, with a possible D match to TRBD1 (6 bases). Trimming stripped 1 base from V and 0 bases from J, with 10 bases between. Germline assignment: CDR1 SQVTM and CDR2 ANQGSEA. The CDR3 extends over 16 amino acids. The CDR3 nucleotides are TGCAGCGTTGAAGGGGACACCGACTCTGGGGCCAACGTCCTGACTTTC. Amino acid sequence: CSVEGDTDSGANVLTF. Full variable domain (outside the CDR3, taken from reference TRBV29-1 and TRBJ2-6): SAVISQKPSRDICQRGTSLTIQCQVDSQVTMMFWYRQQPGQSLTLIATANQGSEATYESGFVIDKFPISRPNLTFSTLTVSNMSPEDSSIYLCSVEGDTDSGANVLTFGAGSRLTVL.

V and J are TRBV15 and TRBJ1-5; D unclear. V was clipped by 1 base and J by 0 bases, with 10 bases between them. This CDR3 has 16 residues. Germline V gene sequence: CDR1 LNHNV, CDR2 YYDKDF (reference sequence). For the CDR3, the DNA is TGTGCCACCAGCAGAGTCTTTCCCTCTAGCAATCAGCCCCAGCATTTT. It translates to CATSRVFPSSNQPQHF. Together with reference TRBV15 and TRBJ1-5, the CDR3 gives the full variable domain: DAMVIQNPRYQVTQFGKPVTLSCSQTLNHNVMYWYQQKSSQAPKLLFHYYDKDFNNEADTPDNFQSRRPNTSFCFLDIRSPGLGDTAMYLCATSRVFPSSNQPQHFGDGTRLSIL.

The chain recombines TRBV5-6 with TRBJ2-1, with TRBD2 matching 10 bases. From germline, CDR1 is SGHDT and CDR2 YYEEEE. CDR3 length: 14 amino acids. V lost 2 bases and J lost 7; bases outside the gene matches: 3. The CDR3: CASSFSGGTNEQFF. The CDR3 DNA reads as TGTGCCAGCAGCTTTAGCGGGGGGACGAATGAGCAGTTCTTC.